This paragraph reports one T cell receptor (beta chain). As yet, its antigen is unknown. The data were taken from a study of CD8 T cells in ankylosing spondylitis. Whole-study results and caveats: Significant enrichment of disease-linked clones was reported in matched ankylosing spondylitis synovial fluid.

TCRdb recomputed calls from the 5' RACE reads with MiXCR, one row per CDR3 protein. Of some 340,000 distinct CDR3 sequences in the sample, roughly 14% were seen once. The ends lost 4 bases at V and 5 bases at J; junction bases unmatched: 4. Per the germline V gene, CDR1 is SGHAT and CDR2 is FQNNGV. This CDR3 spans 15 amino acids. Sequenced: blood, either unsorted or a sorted T cell fraction (not recorded which). The TCR was taken from a male donor with ankylosing spondylitis or in good health (not recorded which). The chain joins TRBV11-2 to TRBJ2-3; 12 bases are a match to TRBD2. CDR3 sequence reads: CASSSQGLAGDTQYF. CDR3 nucleotides: TGTGCCAGCAGCTCCCAGGGACTAGCGGGAGATACGCAGTATTTT.